The source of this TCR beta chain is a study of CD8 T cells in Susac syndrome. Each multiple sclerosis control was a treatment-naive patient with relapsing-remitting disease that was either stable or active. The CDR3 sequence is 14 residues long. V lost 1 base to trimming and J lost 8 bases; unmatched junction nucleotides: 8. Germline V lookup: CDR1 SGHNT, CDR2 YYREEE (reference sequence). With random hexamers, reverse transcription was performed on roughly 0.5 to 1 ug of RNA. TCRdb reanalysed the immunoSEQ multiplex PCR reads using MiXCR and keeps one entry per CDR3 protein. The data show about 66,000 distinct CDR3 sequences, 90% to 95% seen once.

The sample taken for sequencing was CD8+ T cells from PBMCs. The receptor was isolated from a human donor with multiple sclerosis. The rearrangement links TRBV5-4 to TRBJ1-2, with 7 positions matching TRBD1. The CDR3 protein is CASSLRQGDGGYTF. The CDR3, as DNA: TGTGCCAGCAGCTTGCGTCAGGGGGACGGGGGCTACACCTTC.